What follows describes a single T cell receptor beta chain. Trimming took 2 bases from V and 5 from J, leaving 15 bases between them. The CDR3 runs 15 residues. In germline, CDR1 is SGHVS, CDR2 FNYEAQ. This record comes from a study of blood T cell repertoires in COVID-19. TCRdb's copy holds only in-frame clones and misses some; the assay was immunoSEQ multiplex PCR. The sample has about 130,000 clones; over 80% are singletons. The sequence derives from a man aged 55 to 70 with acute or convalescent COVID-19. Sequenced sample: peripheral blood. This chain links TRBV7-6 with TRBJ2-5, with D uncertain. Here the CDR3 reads CASSLSEVGFETQYF. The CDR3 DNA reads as TGTGCCAGCAGCTTAAGTGAGGTTGGGTTCGAGACCCAGTACTTC.